A selection of T cell receptor beta chains follows, all from one sample in a study of blood T cell repertoires in COVID-19. Assay used: immunoSEQ multiplex PCR; TCRdb lists only in-frame clones, some missing. Among about 270,000 clones listed, 85% to 90% were seen once. The sequencing sample was made of peripheral blood. Source of these receptors: a woman aged 25 to 39 with COVID-19, enrolled during active disease. The CDR3 runs from the conserved cysteine through the conserved F or W. Fields, in order: J gene, V gene, clone size, D gene, CDR3 protein, CDR3 DNA. A D gene is named only where the DNA matches it firmly. Clone size is not always given. Where it is, it says once, few, many or a class for expanded clones.

TRBJ2-3,TRBV7-2,NA,NA,CASSLLPLEGQYF,TGTGCCAGCAGCTTATTGCCCCTGGAGGGGCAGTATTTT
TRBJ2-2,TRBV28,NA,NA,CASRTGDAWGFRELFF,TGTGCCAGCAGGACGGGAGACGCTTGGGGTTTTAGGGAGCTGTTTTTT
TRBJ2-1,TRBV11-2,NA,TRBD2,CASRTRLAGGRGNEQFF,TGTGCCAGCAGAACGCGACTAGCGGGGGGGCGCGGCAATGAGCAGTTCTTC
TRBJ1-2,TRBV19,NA,NA,CASSSREGEYGYTF,TGTGCCAGTAGTTCCAGGGAGGGGGAATATGGCTACACCTTC
TRBJ1-6,TRBV5-1,once,NA,CASSPYRARGSPLHF,TGCGCCAGCAGCCCATACAGGGCTAGGGGTTCACCCCTCCACTTT
TRBJ1-5,TRBV7-9,NA,TRBD1,CASSDLGDSPQHF,TGTGCCAGCAGCGACTTAGGGGACAGTCCCCAGCATTTT
TRBJ2-5,TRBV12-5,NA,TRBD2,CASGRGGETQYF,TGTGCTAGTGGTCGCGGGGGAGAGACCCAGTACTTC
TRBJ1-2,TRBV2,NA,NA,CASSVTEVGYTF,TGTGCCAGCAGTGTGACGGAGGTTGGCTACACCTTC
TRBJ1-6,TRBV30,NA,TRBD1,CAWSEGTVGSPLHF,TGTGCCTGGAGTGAGGGGACAGTTGGTTCACCCCTCCACTTT
TRBJ1-5,TRBV23-1,NA,TRBD1,CASSQTGQGAPKLGDGPQHF,TGCGCCAGCAGTCAAACGGGACAGGGGGCGCCGAAATTGGGTGATGGGCCCCAGCATTTT
TRBJ2-1,TRBV27,NA,NA,CASSFSRGSNEQFF,TGTGCCAGCAGTTTCTCCAGGGGATCGAATGAGCAGTTCTTC
TRBJ1-6,TRBV30,NA,TRBD1,CAWALGQGNSPLHF,TGTGCCTGGGCTTTGGGACAGGGCAATTCACCCCTCCACTTT
TRBJ2-5,TRBV3-1/TRBV3-2,NA,NA,CASSQDPQAEQTQYF,TGTGCCAGCAGCCAAGATCCGCAGGCCGAGCAGACCCAGTACTTC
TRBJ1-1,TRBV27,NA,NA,CASSLSSQGRGNTEAFF,TGTGCCAGCAGTTTATCGAGCCAGGGGAGGGGGAACACTGAAGCTTTCTTT
TRBJ1-3,TRBV27,NA,TRBD1,CASSLSGRGLGNTIYF,TGTGCCAGCAGTTTATCAGGCAGGGGGCTGGGAAACACCATATATTTT
TRBJ1-1,TRBV2,many,NA,CASSVTPWSNTEAFF,TGTGCCAGCAGTGTTACCCCGTGGAGCAACACTGAAGCTTTCTTT
TRBJ1-1,TRBV5-6,NA,NA,CASSFGLTEAFF,TGTGCCAGCAGCTTTGGACTGACTGAAGCTTTCTTT
TRBJ1-3,TRBV3-1/TRBV3-2,NA,NA,CASSLIGGPGNTIYF,TGTGCCAGCAGCCTTATCGGGGGACCGGGAAACACCATATATTTT
TRBJ1-2,TRBV5-4,NA,NA,CASSQTGGYTF,TGTGCCAGCAGTCAAACGGGTGGCTACACCTTC
TRBJ2-5,TRBV7-9,NA,NA,CASSWPGHRTETQYF,TGTGCCAGCAGCTGGCCGGGACACCGAACGGAGACCCAGTACTTC
TRBJ1-4,TRBV7-9,NA,TRBD1,CASSLGGTGLTNEKLFF,TGTGCCAGCAGCCTAGGAGGGACAGGGCTAACTAATGAAAAACTGTTTTTT
TRBJ2-1,TRBV27,NA,TRBD2,CASSLGGGYNEQFF,TGTGCCAGCAGTTTAGGGGGGGGGTACAATGAGCAGTTCTTC
TRBJ2-7,TRBV4-2,NA,TRBD2,CASSQPSSGGAHEQYF,TGTGCCAGCAGCCAACCAAGTAGCGGGGGGGCCCACGAGCAGTACTTC